This TCR beta chain comes out of a study of blood T cell repertoires in COVID-19. Looking at the study overall: The cDNA or gDNA used as material had been derived from T cells, B-cell-depleted T cells, or PBMCs.

Original analysis: Amplification of reference gene primers was used by the study to estimate nucleated cell counts. Sequencing was performed with immunoSEQ multiplex PCR; in TCRdb, only in-frame clones are kept and a portion is missing. V and J calls and clone size come straight from that table; D and trimming were deduced from the DNA. The sample contains roughly 300,000 clones, 70% to 90% of which appear only once. The table lists this clone with many counts. V lost 1 base and J lost 0; bases outside the gene matches: 1. In germline, CDR1 is LGHNA, CDR2 YNFKEQ. The CDR3 totals 17 residues. J is TRBJ2-2 and V is TRBV4-2, with TRBD2 matching over 11 bases. The sequence came from a woman aged 45-59 years who had recovered from COVID-19. Sequences were obtained from peripheral blood. The CDR3 coding sequence is TGTGCCAGCAGCCAAGTTAGCGGGAGGGCGAACACCGGGGAGCTGTTTTTT. It specifies CASSQVSGRANTGELFF.